Listed here are 7 T cell receptor beta chains from one sample, sequenced in a study of shared clonotypes between healthy human individuals. TCRdb's copy holds only in-frame clones and misses some; the assay was immunoSEQ multiplex PCR. The profile shows around 1 million clones, about 80% of them singletons. The sequencing input was memory CD4+ T cells sorted from blood. Subset: CD45RA-negative fraction. Receptor source: a man younger than 35 in good health.

The chain is built from TRBV10-2 and TRBJ1-5; 8 positions match TRBD1. J was trimmed by 2 bases and V by 3 bases; bases with no gene match: 6. This CDR3 region has 16 residues. Germline V gene sequence: CDR1 WSHSY, CDR2 SAAADI. Here the CDR3 DNA reads TGCGCCAGCAGTGAAGGACAGGGTCTTGGCAATCAGCCCCAGCATTTT. Translation: CASSEGQGLGNQPQHF.

This chain joins TRBV28 and TRBJ1-5; TRBD1 matches 7 bases. J lost 3 bases, V lost 4 bases, and 12 bases had no gene match. In germline, CDR1 is MDHEN, CDR2 SYDVKM. The CDR3 sequence is 17 residues long. DNA of the CDR3: TGTGCCAGCAGTTCTCCGGGGGGACAGACGGTCAATCAGCCCCAGCATTTT. Protein sequence: CASSSPGGQTVNQPQHF.

This clone was picked up one time. The rearrangement links TRBV18 to TRBJ2-7, with D possibly being TRBD2 (5 bases). CDR3 length: 15 amino acids. Germline CDR1 reads KGHSH; CDR2 reads LQKENI. Deletions cut 6 bases from V and 0 bases from J, with 15 bases between. This chain's CDR3 is CASSPGRRGSYEQYF. CDR3 sequence (DNA): TGTGCCAGCTCGCCGGGAAGGCGAGGCTCCTACGAGCAGTACTTC.

V and J are TRBV5-1 and TRBJ2-5; 7 bases fit TRBD2. The J segment lost 2 bases and the V segment lost 0 bases, leaving 4 bases of the junction unmatched. Looked up from germline, CDR1 is SGHRS and CDR2 is YFSETQ. The CDR3 sequence is 15 residues long. CDR3 protein: CASSLVVGGQETQYF. CDR3 sequence (DNA): TGCGCCAGCAGCTTGGTTGTGGGGGGGCAAGAGACCCAGTACTTC.

The chain couples TRBV5-6 to TRBJ2-2; 13 bases agree with TRBD2. The germline CDR1 and CDR2 sequences are SGHDT and YYEEEE. V dropped 4 bases and J dropped 0; count of bases not matched to a gene: 3. CDR3 length: 17 amino acids. CDR3 bases: TGTGCCAGCAGCCCGGGACTAGCGGGAACGAACACCGGGGAGCTGTTTTTT. Protein sequence: CASSPGLAGTNTGELFF.

A remark on this clone: At one boundary the junction diverges from the germline segment, which might be a read error. The V call is TRBV28, the J call TRBJ2-3; 9 positions match TRBD2. There are 12 residues in the CDR3. Per germline, CDR1 MDHEN and CDR2 SYDVKM. CDR3 residues: CASSLSMGLAVF. The CDR3 bases are TGTGCCAGCAGTTTATCCATGGGACTAGCTGTTTTT.

The chain recombines TRBV6-6 with TRBJ2-7; 12 bases align to TRBD1. This CDR3 region has 15 residues. CDR1 and CDR2 (germline): MNHNY, SVGAGI (reference sequence). V gave up 6 bases and J gave up 5 bases; unmatched junction bases: 8. The CDR3 spells CASRPTGTGGDEQYF. In DNA form, the CDR3 reads TGTGCCAGCAGACCGACCGGGACAGGGGGCGACGAGCAGTACTTC.